The entry below gives a single T cell receptor beta chain sequence along with its context. Its antigen remains unknown. These data come from a study of T cell responses to AZD1222 COVID-19 vaccine. Repertoires were generated with immunoSEQ multiplex PCR, while TCRdb's copy carries only in-frame clones and drops some. The table records around 170,000 clones, about nine tenths of them present only once. Germline V gives CDR1 SGHVS, CDR2 FNYEAQ. V was clipped by 5 bases and J by 4 bases, with 15 bases between them. This CDR3 region has 15 residues. Study-level findings and limits: Reports indicate that nearly half of spike-specific TCRs are directed at unmutated variant regions. Only a handful of AZD1222 recipients, more than 5 in all, had baseline seropositivity.

Sequencing was performed on peripheral blood, taken on day 0 of AZD1222 vaccination. The chain is built from TRBV7-6 and TRBJ2-1, with D tentatively TRBD1 (6 bases). The receptor was isolated from an adult in good health. CDR3 sequence (DNA): TGTGCCAGCAGCCCATCACAGGGAGAGTACAATGAGCAGTTCTTC. Protein product: CASSPSQGEYNEQFF.